One and the same sample provided the 27 T cell receptor beta chains below, sequenced in a study of tumor-infiltrating lymphocytes in primary liver carcinoma. A primer in the constant region served to generate TCR beta cDNA from around 500 ng of total RNA. TCR beta libraries came from three nested multiplex PCR rounds using slightly modified ARM-PCR. Investigators reported that the first two PCR rounds, at 10 cycles each, used TRBV1-TRBV30 forward primers with a C-beta reverse primer. TCRdb re-called the multiplex PCR reads through MiXCR, storing one row per CDR3 protein. The profile covers 300,000 to 350,000 distinct CDR3 sequences, with roughly two thirds appearing a single time and 6.5% taken by the ten largest. Unsorted whole blood yielded blood RNA, and germline DNA was extracted as well. Specimen: peripheral blood. Receptors were obtained from a man aged 40-49 years with primary liver carcinoma and hepatitis B virus infection.

A word on this clonotype: This sequence may be a read error, since a much larger clone differs from it by one base. The chain uses TRBV6-6 and TRBJ2-7; D unclear. Trimming removed 2 bases at V and 5 bases at J, with 16 bases between. CDR3 length equals 15 residues. Germline V gene data show CDR1 as MNHNY and CDR2 as SVGAGI (reference sequence). The CDR3 DNA reads as TGTGCCAGCAGTTACCTTTCGCGCCCTATGGACGAGCAGTACTTC. Translation gives CASSYLSRPMDEQYF.

On this clonotype: Given a much more abundant clone one base away, this may be a read error. V and J are TRBV4-3 and TRBJ1-1; D might be TRBD1 (6 bases). This CDR3 region has 14 residues. The germline CDR1 and CDR2 sequences are LGHNA and YSLEER. In DNA form, the CDR3 reads TGCGCCAGGAGCCAAGACCCGGACAGCTGGGAAGCTTTCTTT. It encodes CARSQDPDSWEAFF.

With respect to this clonotype: An end of the junction differs from the germline gene, which may be a read error. The chain is built from TRBV6-5 and TRBJ2-3; no clear D gene. Germline-derived CDR1 and CDR2 are MNHEY and SVGAGI. The CDR3 sequence is 16 residues long. CDR3 DNA: TGTGCCAGCAGTTACGACCAAGCAACCGGCACGGATACGCAGTGTTTT. This encodes CASSYDQATGTDTQCF.

With respect to this clonotype: A junction end diverges from the germline sequence, so it may reflect a read error. The CDR3 here is CAISVSNNEQLF. The CDR3 region has the DNA TGTGCCATCAGCGTCAGTAACAATGAGCAGCTCTTC. This chain uses TRBV10-3 with TRBJ2-1; D is unclear. CDR3 length: 12 amino acids. CDR1 and CDR2 (germline): ENHRY, SYGVKD.

As concerns this clonotype: A much larger clone sits a single nucleotide away, making a read error possible. The chain uses TRBV6-6 and TRBJ2-7; 10 positions agree with TRBD2. The CDR3 loop spans 18 amino acids. Trimming at V came to 5 bases and at J to 9 bases, leaving 22 bases not matched to a gene. The V gene's germline CDR1 is MNHNY and CDR2 SVGAGI (reference sequence). This chain's CDR3 is CASSGRMSSGSPGNGQYF. CDR3 nucleotide sequence: TGTGCCAGCAGTGGCAGGATGTCTAGCGGGAGCCCGGGCAACGGGCAGTACTTC.

The rearrangement uses TRBV6-2 or TRBV6-3 and TRBJ2-5; D unclear. Trimming removed 2 bases from V and 5 bases from J, with 9 bases in between. The germline gives CDR1 MNHEY, CDR2 SVGEGT. The CDR3 has 13 residues. The CDR3 DNA is TGTGCCAGCAGTTACCACGAGGACGAGACCCAGTACTTC. Residues: CASSYHEDETQYF.

The table lists this clonotype with a count of one. A much larger clone differs from this one at a single base, so this may be a read error. Here the CDR3 DNA reads TGCGCCAGCAGCGCCGGGGGAAACACCATATATTTT. This translates into CASSAGGNTIYF. This chain joins TRBV4-1 and TRBJ1-3; D gene uncertain. Germline lookup yields CDR1 MGHRA and CDR2 YSYEKL. The CDR3 has 12 residues. The germline V and J ends were trimmed by 5 bases and 4 bases, with 6 bases remaining between them.

Regarding this clonotype: One base away lies a much larger clone, so this may be a sequencing read error. The gene calls are TRBV10-3 and TRBJ2-2; 8 bases fit TRBD2. The CDR3 runs to 15 residues. Germline V gene sequence: CDR1 ENHRY, CDR2 SYGVKD. After removal of 6 bases from V and 7 bases from J, the junction contained 10 bases not matched to a gene. CDR3 nucleotides: TGTGCCATCAGAAACGGCGGGGGGCGGAACGGGGAGCTGTTTTTT. Amino acid sequence: CAIRNGGGRNGELFF.

Note on this clonotype: At one end, the junction sequence differs from germline, possibly due to a read error. J is TRBJ2-5 and V is TRBV19, with 7 bases lining up with TRBD2. The CDR3 consists of 15 residues. Germline V gene data show CDR1 as LNHDA and CDR2 as SQIVND (reference sequence). CDR3 in amino acids: CVSSSRVGGQETQYF. The CDR3 coding sequence is TGTGTCAGTAGTAGCAGGGTCGGGGGGCAAGAGACCCAGTACTTC.

This clonotype was recorded only once. This chain uses TRBV6-2 or TRBV6-3 with TRBJ2-1, with D perhaps TRBD2 (5 bases). Germline lookup yields CDR1 MNHEY and CDR2 SVGEGT. Trimming shortened V by 0 bases and J by 5 bases, and 17 bases separated the two germline ends. The CDR3 totals 17 residues. The CDR3 loop reads CASSYSPSDGGHNEQFF. CDR3 nucleotides: TGTGCCAGCAGTTACTCACCCAGCGACGGAGGCCACAATGAGCAGTTCTTC.

On this clonotype itself: The conserved phenylalanine or tryptophan is not found at the CDR3 terminus, so this likely reflects a read error. This rearrangement joins TRBV11-2 to TRBJ2-7; D uncertain. Trimming shortened V by 4 bases and J by 7 bases, and 20 bases separated the two germline ends. CDR3 length: 15 amino acids. The germline gives CDR1 SGHAT, CDR2 FQNNGV. Here the CDR3 DNA reads TGTGCCAGCAGCTGGGGAATGTCACACGGAGAGGAGCAGTACCTC. Translated, it gives CASSWGMSHGEEQYL.

To note about this clonotype: The germline gene is not matched at one end of the junction; a read error may be the cause. The chain joins TRBV11-2 to TRBJ2-7; D not resolved. Germline loops: CDR1 SGHAT, CDR2 FQNNGV. The CDR3 length is 17 residues. The CDR3 DNA reads as TGTGCCAGCAGCTTAGACATTGCGGCGTTGAGCTCCTACGAGCAGTACTTT. Protein sequence: CASSLDIAALSSYEQYF.

To note about this clonotype: The junction departs from germline at one end; a sequencing error may be responsible. The V call is TRBV30, the J call TRBJ2-7, with D possibly matching TRBD1 (5 bases). Germline-derived CDR1 and CDR2 are GTSNPN and SVGIG (reference sequence). The CDR3 has 15 amino acids. Here the CDR3 reads CAWSSGRVITYEQYF. The CDR3, as DNA: TGTGCTTGGAGCTCCGGCAGGGTAATCACCTACGAGCAGTACTTC.

This clonotype has a single count. Here the CDR3 omits its conserved ending phenylalanine or tryptophan, so a read error is the likely source. This sequence joins TRBV4-3 and TRBJ1-5; D is ambiguous. The CDR3 is 13 amino acids. CDR1 and CDR2 from the germline V gene are LGHNA and YSLEER. CDR3 residues: CASSQVLAGPQHL. Written as DNA, the CDR3 is TGCGCCAGCAGTCAAGTCTTGGCGGGGCCCCAGCATCTT.

Concerning this clonotype itself: A read error may be the cause here, since a much bigger clone is one base away. This chain uses TRBV6-5 with TRBJ2-3; D gene unclear. The CDR3 has 12 residues. Trimming pared 6 bases from V and 2 bases from J, leaving 6 bases between. Germline V gene lookup returns CDR1 MNHEY and CDR2 SVGAGI. The CDR3 DNA reads TGTGCCAGCAGCCAGGCCACAGATACGCAGTATTTT. The encoded protein is CASSQATDTQYF.

A word on this clonotype: A much bigger clone sits one base away, suggesting this may be a read error. J is TRBJ1-5 and V is TRBV6-1, with D unresolved. This CDR3 contains 15 residues. Trimming took 5 bases from V and 0 from J, leaving 11 bases between them. The germline V gene has CDR1 MNHNS and CDR2 SASEGT. The CDR3 loop reads CASSPRDTSNQPQHF. The CDR3, as DNA: TGTGCCAGCAGTCCCCGAGATACTAGCAATCAGCCCCAGCATTTT.

This chain joins TRBV6-2 or TRBV6-3 and TRBJ2-1; TRBD2 is a possible D gene (5 bases). Trimming removed 6 bases at V and 8 bases at J, with 14 bases between. Germline V gene data show CDR1 as MNHEY and CDR2 as SVGEGT. This CDR3 has 13 residues. CDR3 loop: CASRASGRDEQFF. CDR3 DNA: TGTGCCAGCAGGGCCAGCGGTCGGGATGAGCAGTTCTTC.

The genes are TRBV15 and TRBJ2-7; TRBD2 agrees at 11 bases. The CDR3 has 15 amino acids. CDR1 LNHNV and CDR2 YYDKDF come from the germline V gene (reference sequence). J gave up 5 bases and V 0 bases, and 3 bases lay outside the gene matches. The CDR3 spells CATSREGLAVHEQYF. The CDR3 bases are TGTGCCACCAGCAGAGAGGGACTAGCGGTCCACGAGCAGTACTTC. The whole variable domain, remainder taken from reference TRBV15 and TRBJ2-7, is DAMVIQNPRYQVTQFGKPVTLSCSQTLNHNVMYWYQQKSSQAPKLLFHYYDKDFNNEADTPDNFQSRRPNTSFCFLDIRSPGLGDTAMYLCATSREGLAVHEQYFGPGTRLTVT.

This chain connects TRBV12-3 or TRBV12-4 to TRBJ2-1, with 11 positions matching TRBD2. V was clipped by 5 bases and J by 2 bases; unmatched bases: 5. The CDR3 runs 16 residues. The CDR3 reads CASSLGLAVAYNEQFF. The CDR3 nucleotides are TGTGCCAGCAGTCTGGGACTAGCGGTGGCCTACAATGAGCAGTTCTTC.

This clonotype was seen a single time. One base away lies a much larger clone, so this may be a sequencing read error. The genes are TRBV5-5 and TRBJ2-3; D is possibly TRBD1 (6 bases). Germline V gene lookup returns CDR1 SGHKS and CDR2 YYEKEE (reference sequence). CDR3 size: 15 residues. The CDR3 loop is CASSLAGAGRDTHYF. The CDR3 region has the DNA TGTGCCAGCAGCTTGGCAGGGGCAGGAAGAGATACGCACTATTTT.

Ten or more counts support this clonotype. The rearrangement joins TRBV4-3 to TRBJ2-3; D remains unclear. CDR1 is LGHNA, CDR2 YSLEER, per germline. V gave up 3 bases and J gave up 1 base, with 20 bases separating them. The CDR3 extends over 18 amino acids. CDR3 bases: TGCGCCAGCAGCCAGCCGGTAGGATCCTCACCGGGCACAGATACGCAGTATTTT. Translation gives CASSQPVGSSPGTDTQYF.

The chain links TRBV6-6 to TRBJ2-7; the D is unclear. The CDR3 has 12 amino acids. CDR1 is MNHNY and CDR2 is SVGAGI in the germline V gene (reference sequence). Trimming removed 0 bases at V and 6 bases at J, with 6 bases between. CDR3 region: CASSYSASEQYF. In DNA, the CDR3 is TGTGCCAGCAGTTACTCAGCCAGCGAGCAGTACTTC.

DNA of the CDR3: TGTGCCAGCAGACAATTTCTAGCGGATCCCTCCTACAATGAGCAGTTCTTC. This translates into CASRQFLADPSYNEQFF. The V call is TRBV6-5, the J call TRBJ2-1; TRBD2 matches 7 bases. Germline loops: CDR1 MNHEY, CDR2 SVGAGI. This CDR3 region has 17 residues. The J segment lost 0 bases and the V segment lost 6 bases, leaving 11 bases of the junction unmatched.

Concerning this clonotype itself: A single base separates this from a much larger clone, so it may be a read error. The chain recombines TRBV6-5 with TRBJ2-7; 9 bases agree with TRBD2. From germline, CDR1 is MNHEY and CDR2 SVGAGI. J was trimmed by 3 bases and V by 2 bases; bases with no gene match: 8. The CDR3 runs 16 residues. The CDR3 region is CASSYRAAGGGYEQYF. CDR3 DNA sequence: TGTGCCAGCAGTTACAGGGCAGCGGGAGGAGGCTACGAGCAGTACTTC.

V and J are TRBV6-5 and TRBJ1-4; no clear D gene. The CDR3 length is 15 residues. From germline, CDR1 is MNHEY and CDR2 SVGAGI. The CDR3 sequence: CVGSKRHSYNEKLFF. For the CDR3, the DNA is TGTGTCGGCAGTAAGCGACATTCCTATAATGAAAAACTGTTTTTT.

On this clonotype: At one end, the junction sequence differs from germline, possibly due to a read error. CDR3 sequence reads: CVSSPRAGTYQETQYF. The CDR3 DNA is TGTGTCAGCAGCCCACGGGCAGGGACGTACCAAGAGACCCAGTACTTC. This chain uses TRBV11-2 with TRBJ2-5; D is possibly TRBD1 or TRBD2 (5 bases each). In germline, CDR1 is SGHAT, CDR2 FQNNGV. The CDR3 is made up of 16 amino acids.

This chain links TRBV24-1 with TRBJ1-1; the D is unclear. Germline CDR1 is KGHDR and CDR2 is SFDVKD. Trimming stripped 11 bases from V and 1 base from J, with 13 bases between. CDR3 length: 13 amino acids. The CDR3 DNA is TGTGCCATCAGCTCAAGTGGGAACACTGAAGCTTTCTTT. Its protein product is CAISSSGNTEAFF.